This is a list of T cell receptor beta chains from one sample in a study of T-cell reconstitution after alpha-beta-depleted transplantation in children. TCRdb redid the calling of the PCR reads with MiXCR, one entry per CDR3 protein. Here the sample spans approximately 32,000 distinct CDR3 sequences, 5.5% to 7% being singletons. The sample consisted of peripheral blood, taken 60 days after TCRalphabeta/CD19-depleted stem cell transplant. These TCRs come from a child under two years old who had a stem cell transplant for acute myeloid leukemia, so the T cells may come from the graft donor. CDR3s include the opening cysteine and the closing phenylalanine or tryptophan.

TRBV29-1 CSVLFGAAVHYGYTF
TRBV27 CASSFLAGGLYNEQFF
TRBV30 CAWSVIRGGTGELFF
TRBV27 CASSSTGLAGLYNEQFF
TRBV7-2 CASSTTSGGRRGNEQFF
TRBV3-1 CASSQDRILSNSPLHF
TRBV10-3 CAIKRDSAEQYF
TRBV30 CAWVRGRDLPSYNEQFF
TRBV25-1 CASSGTVNSPLHF
TRBV9 CASSVDNSYNSPLHF
TRBV12-3/TRBV12-4 CASRYSGEKNIQYF
TRBV24-1 CATSDWDRGGETQYF
TRBV7-9 CASSFLDRGSGELFF
TRBV28 CASSLIAGTNTGELFF
TRBV19 CASSIWNTEAFF
TRBV7-9 CASSLGQLSYGYTF
TRBV2 CASSEGHDQYF
TRBV3-1 CASSQGTADLNTGELFF
TRBV20-1 CSARTRARETQYF
TRBV24-1 CATSDLQWGIYEQYF
TRBV2 CASPDIQETQYF
TRBV28 CASRIGTGRETQYF
TRBV7-9 CASSEGQSLSRDEQYF
TRBV4-2 CASSQGEGKGSPLHF
TRBV3-1 CASSIAVWVTGETQYF
TRBV6-2/TRBV6-3 CASSYAGQPQHF
TRBV28 CASSLSYDYTGVRETQYF
TRBV5-1 CASSFTRGQTYEQYF
TRBV2 CASSEAPQNSYEQYF
TRBV7-9 CASSSQGAYEQYF
TRBV7-9 CASRPRDRGTDTQYF
TRBV6-5 CASRSELRRGTYGYTF
TRBV7-9 CASSRNEQFF
TRBV9 CASSIPGQGPNTGELFF
TRBV10-3 CAISELAGDSYEQYF
TRBV9 CASSDQRGGMGELFF